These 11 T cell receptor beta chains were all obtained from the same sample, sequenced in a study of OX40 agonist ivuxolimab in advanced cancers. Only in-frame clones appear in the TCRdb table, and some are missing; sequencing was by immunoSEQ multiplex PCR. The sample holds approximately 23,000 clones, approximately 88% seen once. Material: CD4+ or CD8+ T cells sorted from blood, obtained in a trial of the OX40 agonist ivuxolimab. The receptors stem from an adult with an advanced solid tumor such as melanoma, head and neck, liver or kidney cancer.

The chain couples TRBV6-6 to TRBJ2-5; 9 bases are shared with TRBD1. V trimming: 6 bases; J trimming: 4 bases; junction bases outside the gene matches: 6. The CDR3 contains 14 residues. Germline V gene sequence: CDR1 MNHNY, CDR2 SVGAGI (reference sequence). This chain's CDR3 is CASSPDRGGETQYF. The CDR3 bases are TGTGCCAGCAGCCCCGACAGGGGGGGAGAGACCCAGTACTTC.

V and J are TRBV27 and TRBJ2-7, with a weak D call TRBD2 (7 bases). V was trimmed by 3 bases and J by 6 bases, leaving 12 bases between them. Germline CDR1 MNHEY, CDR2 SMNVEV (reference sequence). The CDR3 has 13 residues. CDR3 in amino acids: CASSFRGGSEQYF. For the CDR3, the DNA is TGTGCCAGCAGTTTTAGGGGGGGAAGCGAGCAGTACTTC.

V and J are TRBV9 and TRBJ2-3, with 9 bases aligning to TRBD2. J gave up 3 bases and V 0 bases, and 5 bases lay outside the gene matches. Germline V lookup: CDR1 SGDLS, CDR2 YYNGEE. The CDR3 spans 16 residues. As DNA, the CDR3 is TGTGCCAGCAGCGTAGAAGGCGGGAGGGCGACAGATACGCAGTATTTT. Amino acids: CASSVEGGRATDTQYF.

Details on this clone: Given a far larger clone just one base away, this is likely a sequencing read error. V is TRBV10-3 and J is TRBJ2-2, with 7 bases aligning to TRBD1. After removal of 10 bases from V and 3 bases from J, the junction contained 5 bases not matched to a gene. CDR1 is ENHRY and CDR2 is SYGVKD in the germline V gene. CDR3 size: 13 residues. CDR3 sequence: CASNTGDTGELFF. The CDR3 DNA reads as TGTGCCAGCAACACAGGGGACACCGGGGAGCTGTTTTTT.

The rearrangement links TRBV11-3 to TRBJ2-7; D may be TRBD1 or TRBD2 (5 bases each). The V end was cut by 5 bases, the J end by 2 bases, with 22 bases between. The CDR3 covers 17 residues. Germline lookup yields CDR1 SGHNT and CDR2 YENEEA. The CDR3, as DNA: TGTGCCAGCAGCCAGTCCTTTACCGGGACGGTAACCTACGAGCAGTACTTC. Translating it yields CASSQSFTGTVTYEQYF.

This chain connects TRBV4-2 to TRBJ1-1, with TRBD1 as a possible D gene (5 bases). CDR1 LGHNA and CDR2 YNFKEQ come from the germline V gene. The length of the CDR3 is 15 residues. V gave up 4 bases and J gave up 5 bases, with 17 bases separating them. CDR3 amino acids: CASSPGVVGGTEAFF. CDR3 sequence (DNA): TGTGCCAGCAGCCCGGGCGTCGTTGGGGGAACTGAAGCTTTCTTT.

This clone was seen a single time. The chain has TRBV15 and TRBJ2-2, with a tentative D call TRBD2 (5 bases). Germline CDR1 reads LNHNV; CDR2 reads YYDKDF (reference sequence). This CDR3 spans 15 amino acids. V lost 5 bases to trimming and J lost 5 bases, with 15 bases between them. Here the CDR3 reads CATSPTRGNTGELFF. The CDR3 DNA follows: TGTGCCACCAGCCCTACTAGAGGGAATACCGGGGAGCTGTTTTTT.

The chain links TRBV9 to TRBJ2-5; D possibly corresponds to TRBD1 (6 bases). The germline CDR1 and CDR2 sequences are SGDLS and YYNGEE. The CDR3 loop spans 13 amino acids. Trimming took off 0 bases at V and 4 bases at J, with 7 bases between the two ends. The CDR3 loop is CASSVARGETQYF. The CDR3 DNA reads TGTGCCAGCAGCGTAGCCAGGGGAGAGACCCAGTACTTC. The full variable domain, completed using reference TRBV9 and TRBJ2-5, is DSGVTQTPKHLITATGQRVTLRCSPRSGDLSVYWYQQSLDQGLQFLIQYYNGEERAKGNILERFSAQQFPDLHSELNLSSLELGDSALYFCASSVARGETQYFGPGTRLLVL.

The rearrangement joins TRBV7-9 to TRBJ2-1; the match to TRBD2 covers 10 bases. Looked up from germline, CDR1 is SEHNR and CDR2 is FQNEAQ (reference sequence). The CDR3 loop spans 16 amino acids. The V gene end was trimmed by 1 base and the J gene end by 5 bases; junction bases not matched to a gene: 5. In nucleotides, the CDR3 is TGTGCCAGCAGCTTAGGAGTAGCGGGAGGTCACAATGAGCAGTTCTTC. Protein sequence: CASSLGVAGGHNEQFF.

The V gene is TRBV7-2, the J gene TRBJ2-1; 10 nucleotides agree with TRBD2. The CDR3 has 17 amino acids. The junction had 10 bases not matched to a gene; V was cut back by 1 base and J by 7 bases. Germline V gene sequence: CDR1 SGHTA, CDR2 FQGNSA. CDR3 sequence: CASSLEAGGRVMNEQFF. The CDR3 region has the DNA TGTGCCAGCAGCTTAGAAGCGGGAGGGCGGGTGATGAATGAGCAGTTCTTC.

The DNA for the CDR3 is TGTGCCGGTGGGCCCGTGGTTGGGCAGTTCTTC. It specifies CAGGPVVGQFF. The chain couples TRBV30 to TRBJ2-1; D is uncertain. The germline CDR1 and CDR2 sequences are GTSNPN and SVGIG (reference sequence). Trimming removed 8 bases from V and 12 bases from J, with 17 bases in between. The CDR3 loop spans 11 amino acids.